This record covers a single T cell receptor beta chain. Its target is unknown. Sequenced material consisted of expressed TCRB transcripts (all of the isolated RNA was reverse transcribed). Profiled with immunoSEQ multiplex PCR; TCRdb holds only in-frame clones, not every one. The top ten hold about 0.57% of the sample, which has 95,000 to 110,000 clones, 25% to 35% seen once. This specimen belongs to a study of beta chain features in type 1 diabetes. Study conclusions and caveats: Across all four CD4+ subsets, people with type 1 diabetes showed modestly shorter TCRB CDR3s. Fewer insertions but more deletions were seen at VDJ junctions in type 1 diabetes patients. Relative to healthy donors, patients appeared to have naive, central memory and Treg TCRB repertoires that were more similar.

This CDR3 is built from 15 residues. V trimming: 1 base; J trimming: 5 bases; junction bases outside the gene matches: 2. Germline V gene sequence: CDR1 SGHRS, CDR2 YFSETQ. Material for sequencing was central memory CD4+ T cells from blood. This sequence originates from a woman aged 18-29 years with type 1 diabetes. The chain recombines TRBV5-1 with TRBJ2-5; 13 nucleotides line up with TRBD2. CDR3: CASSLTSGRVETQYF. The CDR3 DNA follows: TGCGCCAGCAGCTTGACTAGCGGGAGGGTCGAGACCCAGTACTTC.